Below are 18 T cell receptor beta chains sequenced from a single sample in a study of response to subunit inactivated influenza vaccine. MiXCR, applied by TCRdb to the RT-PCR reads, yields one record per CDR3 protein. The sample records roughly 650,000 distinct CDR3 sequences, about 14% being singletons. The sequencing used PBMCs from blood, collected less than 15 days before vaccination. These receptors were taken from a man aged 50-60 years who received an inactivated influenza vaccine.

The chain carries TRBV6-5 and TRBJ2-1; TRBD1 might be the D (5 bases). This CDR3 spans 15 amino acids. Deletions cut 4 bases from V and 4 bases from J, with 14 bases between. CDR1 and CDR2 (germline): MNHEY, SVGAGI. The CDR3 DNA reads TGTGCCAGCAGTTCCCTTACAGGCCTATACAATGAGCAGTTCTTC. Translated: CASSSLTGLYNEQFF.

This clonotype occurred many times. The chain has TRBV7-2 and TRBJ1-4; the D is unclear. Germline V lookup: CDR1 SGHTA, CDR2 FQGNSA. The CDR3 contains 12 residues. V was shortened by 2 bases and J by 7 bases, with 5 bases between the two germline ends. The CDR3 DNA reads TGTGCCAGCAGCTTATGGGGTGAAAAACTGTTTTTT. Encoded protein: CASSLWGEKLFF.

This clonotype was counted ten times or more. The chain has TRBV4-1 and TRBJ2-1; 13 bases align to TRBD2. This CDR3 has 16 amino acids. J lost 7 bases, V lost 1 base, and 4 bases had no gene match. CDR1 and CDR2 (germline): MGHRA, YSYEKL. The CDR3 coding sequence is TGCGCCAGCAGCCAAGCGAGACTAGCGGGAGGTAATGAGCAGTTCTTC. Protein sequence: CASSQARLAGGNEQFF.

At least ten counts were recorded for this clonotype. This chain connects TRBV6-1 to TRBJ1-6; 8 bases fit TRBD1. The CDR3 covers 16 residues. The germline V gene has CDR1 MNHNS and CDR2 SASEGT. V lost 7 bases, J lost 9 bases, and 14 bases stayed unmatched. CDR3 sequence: CASTNSRGQALSPLHF. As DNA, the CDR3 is TGTGCCAGCACCAATTCACGGGGACAGGCGCTTTCACCCCTCCACTTT.

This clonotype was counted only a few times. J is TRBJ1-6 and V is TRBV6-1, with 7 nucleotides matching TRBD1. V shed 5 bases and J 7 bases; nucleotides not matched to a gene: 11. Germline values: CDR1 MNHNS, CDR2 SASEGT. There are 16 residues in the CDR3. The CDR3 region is CASSPEGQSLNSPLHF. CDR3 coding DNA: TGTGCCAGCAGTCCTGAGGGACAGAGTTTAAATTCACCCCTCCACTTT.

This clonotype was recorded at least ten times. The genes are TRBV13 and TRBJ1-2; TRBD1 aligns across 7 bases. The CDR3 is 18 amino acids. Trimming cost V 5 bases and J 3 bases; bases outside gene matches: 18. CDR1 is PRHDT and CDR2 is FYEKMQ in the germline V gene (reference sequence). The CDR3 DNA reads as TGTGCCAGCAGCCCTATTTCTGGTGGTGACAGGGAAGACTATGGCTACACCTTC. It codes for CASSPISGGDREDYGYTF.

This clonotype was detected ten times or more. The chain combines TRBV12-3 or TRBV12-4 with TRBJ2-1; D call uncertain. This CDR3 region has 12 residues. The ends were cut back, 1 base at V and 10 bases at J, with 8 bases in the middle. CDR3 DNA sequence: TGTGCCAGCAGTTTAGGTACCAGGGAGCAGTTCTTC. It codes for CASSLGTREQFF.

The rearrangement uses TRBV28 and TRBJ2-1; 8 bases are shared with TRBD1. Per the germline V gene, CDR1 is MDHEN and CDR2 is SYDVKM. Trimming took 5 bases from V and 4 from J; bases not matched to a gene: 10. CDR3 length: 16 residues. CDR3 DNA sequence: TGTGCCAGCAGTGGAGGGACAGGACTTATTTACAATGAGCAGTTCTTC. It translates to CASSGGTGLIYNEQFF.

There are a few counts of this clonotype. The CDR3 region has the DNA TGCAGTGCAGGCGACTACACTGAAGCTTTCTTT. This sequence encodes CSAGDYTEAFF. The rearrangement joins TRBV20-1 to TRBJ1-1, with no clear D. The CDR3 is made up of 11 amino acids. Per the germline V gene, CDR1 is DFQATT and CDR2 is SNEGSKA (reference sequence). Deletions cut 6 bases from V and 3 bases from J, with 8 bases between.

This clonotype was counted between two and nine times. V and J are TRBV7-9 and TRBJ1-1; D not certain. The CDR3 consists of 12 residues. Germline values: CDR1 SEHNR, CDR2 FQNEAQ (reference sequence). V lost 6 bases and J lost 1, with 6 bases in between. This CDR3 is CASRDGNTEAFF. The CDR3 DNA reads TGTGCCAGCAGGGATGGGAACACTGAAGCTTTCTTT.

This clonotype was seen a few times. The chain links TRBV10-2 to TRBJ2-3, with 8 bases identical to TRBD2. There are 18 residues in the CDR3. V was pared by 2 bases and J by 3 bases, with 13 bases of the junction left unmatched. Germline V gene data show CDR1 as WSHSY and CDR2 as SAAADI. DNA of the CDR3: TGCGCCAGCAGTGAGCCCCCGGGCCTCAAGCGGGGGACAGATACGCAGTATTTT. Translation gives CASSEPPGLKRGTDTQYF.

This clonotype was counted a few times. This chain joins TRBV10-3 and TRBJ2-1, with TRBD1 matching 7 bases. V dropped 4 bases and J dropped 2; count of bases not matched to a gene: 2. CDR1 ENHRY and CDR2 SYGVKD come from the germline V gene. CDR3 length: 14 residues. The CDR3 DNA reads TGTGCCATCAGTGCAGACAGGGCCTACAATGAGCAGTTCTTC. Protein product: CAISADRAYNEQFF.

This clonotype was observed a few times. CDR3 sequence (DNA): TGTGCCAGCAGCCGGTGGGAAAGCACAGATACGCAGTATTTT. Its translation: CASSRWESTDTQYF. The chain employs TRBV7-2 and TRBJ2-3, with no clear D. The ends were cut back, 5 bases at V and 0 bases at J, with 9 bases in the middle. Per germline, CDR1 SGHTA and CDR2 FQGNSA. This CDR3 region has 14 residues. Full variable domain (missing parts from reference TRBV7-2 and TRBJ2-3): GAGVSQSPSNKVTEKGKDVELRCDPISGHTALYWYRQSLGQGLEFLIYFQGNSAPDKSGLPSDRFSAERTGGSVSTLTIQRTQQEDSAVYLCASSRWESTDTQYFGPGTRLTVL.

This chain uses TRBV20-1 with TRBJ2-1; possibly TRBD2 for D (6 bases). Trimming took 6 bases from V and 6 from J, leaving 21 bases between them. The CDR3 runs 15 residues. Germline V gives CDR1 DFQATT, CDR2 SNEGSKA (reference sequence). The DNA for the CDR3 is TGCAGTGCCCCGGGGCGTCGGTGGCGGGGCAATGAGCAGTTCTTC. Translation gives CSAPGRRWRGNEQFF.

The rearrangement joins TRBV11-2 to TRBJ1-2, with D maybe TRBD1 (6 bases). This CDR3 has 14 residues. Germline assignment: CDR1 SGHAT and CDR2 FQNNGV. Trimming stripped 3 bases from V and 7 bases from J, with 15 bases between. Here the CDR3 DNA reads TGTGCCAGCAGCTTTGACAGGACTTCAGGTGGCTACACCTTC. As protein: CASSFDRTSGGYTF. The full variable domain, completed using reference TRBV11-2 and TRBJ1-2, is EAGVAQSPRYKIIEKRQSVAFWCNPISGHATLYWYQQILGQGPKLLIQFQNNGVVDDSQLPKDRFSAERLKGVDSTLKIQPAKLEDSAVYLCASSFDRTSGGYTFGSGTRLTVV.

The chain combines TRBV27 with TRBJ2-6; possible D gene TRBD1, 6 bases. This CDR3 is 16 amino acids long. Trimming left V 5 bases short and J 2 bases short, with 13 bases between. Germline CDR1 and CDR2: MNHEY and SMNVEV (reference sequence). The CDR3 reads CASSARQVAGANVLTF. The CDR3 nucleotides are TGTGCCAGCAGTGCCAGACAGGTAGCTGGGGCCAACGTCCTGACTTTC.

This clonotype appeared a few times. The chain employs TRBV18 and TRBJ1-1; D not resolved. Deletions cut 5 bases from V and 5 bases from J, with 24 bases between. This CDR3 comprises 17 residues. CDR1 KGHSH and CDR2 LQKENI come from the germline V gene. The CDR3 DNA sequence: TGTGCCAGCTCAATCACCATGATCCTTATGTCGGAGACTGAAGCTTTCTTT. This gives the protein CASSITMILMSETEAFF.

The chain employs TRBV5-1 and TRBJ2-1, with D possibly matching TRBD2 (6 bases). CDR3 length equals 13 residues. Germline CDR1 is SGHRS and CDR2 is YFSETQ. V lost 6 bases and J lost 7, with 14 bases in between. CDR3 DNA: TGCGCCAGCAAACCCGGAGGGAGTAATGAGCAGTTCTTC. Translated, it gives CASKPGGSNEQFF.